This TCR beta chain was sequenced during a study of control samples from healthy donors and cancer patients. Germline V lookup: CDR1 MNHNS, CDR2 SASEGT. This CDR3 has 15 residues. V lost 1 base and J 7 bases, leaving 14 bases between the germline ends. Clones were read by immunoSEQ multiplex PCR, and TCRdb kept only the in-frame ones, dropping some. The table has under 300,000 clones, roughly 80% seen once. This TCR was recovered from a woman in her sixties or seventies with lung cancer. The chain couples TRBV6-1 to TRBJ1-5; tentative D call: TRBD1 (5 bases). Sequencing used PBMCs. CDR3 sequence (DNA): TGTGCCAGCAGTGAAGGGGGCCCAGGACAACAGCCCCAGCATTTT. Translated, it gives CASSEGGPGQQPQHF.